This T cell receptor beta chain came from a study of blood T cell repertoires in COVID-19. Study overall: Acute and convalescent COVID-19 specimens originated in the United States, Italy and Spain. Sources were T cells, B-cell-depleted T cells, or PBMCs; the material itself was cDNA or gDNA.

Original handling: It was from reference gene primer amplification that nucleated cell counts were estimated. TCRdb keeps only in-frame clones here, not all; method: immunoSEQ multiplex PCR. D and trimming were read from the DNA, whereas the V and J calls and clone size are those reported in that table. The sample has 71,000 or so clones, 70% to 85% seen once; the top ten hold about 30%. Comments on this clone: The same CDR3 also results from other DNA sequences found in this sample.

Germline V lookup: CDR1 LGHDT, CDR2 YNNKEL (reference sequence). The CDR3 loop spans 14 amino acids. V was cut by 1 base and J by 4 bases, with 10 bases left in between. Sequencing used peripheral blood. The sequence was obtained from a man between 65 and 85 years old with acute or convalescent COVID-19. This chain connects TRBV3-1 (or the pseudogene TRBV3-2) to TRBJ1-1; tentative D call: TRBD1 (5 bases). CDR3 in amino acids: CASSQASGGTEAFF. DNA for the CDR3: TGTGCCAGCAGCCAAGCATCGGGGGGCACTGAAGCTTTCTTT.